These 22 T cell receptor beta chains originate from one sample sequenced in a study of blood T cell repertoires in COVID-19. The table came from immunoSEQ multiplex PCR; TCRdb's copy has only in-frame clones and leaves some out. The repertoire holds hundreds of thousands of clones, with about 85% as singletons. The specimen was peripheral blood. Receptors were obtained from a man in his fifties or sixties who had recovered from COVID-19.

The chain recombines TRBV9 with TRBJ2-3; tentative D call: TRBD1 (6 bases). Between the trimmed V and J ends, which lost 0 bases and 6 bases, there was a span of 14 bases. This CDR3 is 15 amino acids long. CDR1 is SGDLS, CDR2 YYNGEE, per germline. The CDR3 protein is CASSVEGGRGDTQYF. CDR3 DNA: TGTGCCAGCAGCGTAGAAGGAGGAAGGGGGGATACGCAGTATTTT. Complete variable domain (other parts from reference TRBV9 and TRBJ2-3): DSGVTQTPKHLITATGQRVTLRCSPRSGDLSVYWYQQSLDQGLQFLIQYYNGEERAKGNILERFSAQQFPDLHSELNLSSLELGDSALYFCASSVEGGRGDTQYFGPGTRLTVL.

This CDR3 is CASSRGGNTDTQYF. The DNA for the CDR3 is TGCGCCAGCAGCCGGGGTGGCAACACAGATACGCAGTATTTT. The chain recombines TRBV5-1 with TRBJ2-3; weak D call: TRBD2 (5 bases). The germline gives CDR1 SGHRS, CDR2 YFSETQ. The germline V and J ends were trimmed by 4 bases and 2 bases, with 11 bases remaining between them. The CDR3 runs 14 residues. The full variable domain, with the rest looked up from reference TRBV5-1 and TRBJ2-3, is KAGVTQTPRYLIKTRGQQVTLSCSPISGHRSVSWYQQTPGQGLQFLFEYFSETQRNKGNFPGRFSGRQFSNSRSEMNVSTLELGDSALYLCASSRGGNTDTQYFGPGTRLTVL.

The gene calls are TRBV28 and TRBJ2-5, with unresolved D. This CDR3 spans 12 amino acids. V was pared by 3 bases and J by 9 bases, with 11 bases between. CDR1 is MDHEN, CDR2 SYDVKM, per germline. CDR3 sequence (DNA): TGTGCCAGCAGTTTTCTGCGGCGTGCCCAGTACTTC. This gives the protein CASSFLRRAQYF.

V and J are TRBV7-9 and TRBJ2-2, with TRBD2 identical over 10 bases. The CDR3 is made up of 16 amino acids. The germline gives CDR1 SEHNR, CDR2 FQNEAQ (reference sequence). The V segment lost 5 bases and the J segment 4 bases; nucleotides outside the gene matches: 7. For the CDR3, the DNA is TGTGCCAGCAGCCTCCGTAGCGGGGGGACCACCGGGGAGCTGTTTTTT. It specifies CASSLRSGGTTGELFF.

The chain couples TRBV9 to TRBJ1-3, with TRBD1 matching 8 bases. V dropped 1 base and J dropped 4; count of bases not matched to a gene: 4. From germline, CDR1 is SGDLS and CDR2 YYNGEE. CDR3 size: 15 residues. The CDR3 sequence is CASSVQGAQGNTIYF. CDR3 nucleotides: TGTGCCAGCAGCGTACAGGGGGCGCAAGGAAACACCATATATTTT.

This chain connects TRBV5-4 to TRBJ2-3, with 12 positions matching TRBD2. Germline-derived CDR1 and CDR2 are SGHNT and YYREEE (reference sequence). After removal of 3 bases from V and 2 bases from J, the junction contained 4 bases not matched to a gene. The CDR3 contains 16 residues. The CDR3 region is CASSYTSGGPTDTQYF. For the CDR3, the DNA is TGTGCCAGCAGCTACACTAGCGGGGGGCCCACAGATACGCAGTATTTT.

CDR3 nucleotides: TGTGCCAGCAGTGCGGGACAGGGGAAGAGCTCCTATAATTCACCCCTCCACTTT. Residues: CASSAGQGKSSYNSPLHF. The genes are TRBV25-1 and TRBJ1-6; 10 nucleotides line up with TRBD1. The ends lost 4 bases at V and 0 bases at J; junction bases unmatched: 6. This CDR3 has 18 amino acids. CDR1 and CDR2 (germline): MGHDK, SYGVNS.

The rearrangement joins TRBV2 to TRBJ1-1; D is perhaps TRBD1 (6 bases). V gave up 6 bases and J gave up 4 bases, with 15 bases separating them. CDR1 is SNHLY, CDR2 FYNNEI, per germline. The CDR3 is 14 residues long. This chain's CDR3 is CASSLTGLGTEAFF. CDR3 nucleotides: TGTGCCAGCAGCCTTACAGGGTTGGGCACTGAAGCTTTCTTT.

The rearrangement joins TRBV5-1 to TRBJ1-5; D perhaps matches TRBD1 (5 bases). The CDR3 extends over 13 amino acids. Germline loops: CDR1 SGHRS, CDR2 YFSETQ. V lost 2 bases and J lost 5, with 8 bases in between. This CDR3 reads CASSFTGDQPQHF. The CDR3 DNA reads TGCGCCAGCAGCTTCACGGGGGATCAGCCCCAGCATTTT.

Written as DNA, the CDR3 is TGTGCCAGTAGTATAGCCGGGCGGGCCACAGATACGCAGTATTTT. This sequence encodes CASSIAGRATDTQYF. The chain has TRBV19 and TRBJ2-3; maybe TRBD2 (5 bases). The CDR3 covers 15 residues. Deletions cut 1 base from V and 2 bases from J, with 10 bases between. Looked up from germline, CDR1 is LNHDA and CDR2 is SQIVND (reference sequence).

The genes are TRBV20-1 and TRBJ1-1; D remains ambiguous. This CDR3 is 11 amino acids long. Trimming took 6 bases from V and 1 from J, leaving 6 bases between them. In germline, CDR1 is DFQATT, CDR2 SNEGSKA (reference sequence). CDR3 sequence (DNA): TGCAGTGCCCGCAGGAACACTGAAGCTTTCTTT. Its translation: CSARRNTEAFF.

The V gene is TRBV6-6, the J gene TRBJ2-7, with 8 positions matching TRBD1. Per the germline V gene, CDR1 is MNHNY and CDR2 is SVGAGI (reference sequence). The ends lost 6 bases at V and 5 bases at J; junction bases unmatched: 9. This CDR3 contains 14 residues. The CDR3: CASSRGTGGDEQYF. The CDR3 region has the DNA TGTGCCAGCAGCCGTGGGACAGGTGGCGACGAGCAGTACTTC.

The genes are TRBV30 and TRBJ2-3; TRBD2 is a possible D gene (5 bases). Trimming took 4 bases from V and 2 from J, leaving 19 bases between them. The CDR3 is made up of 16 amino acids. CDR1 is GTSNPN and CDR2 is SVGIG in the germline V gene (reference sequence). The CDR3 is CAWKQLAGLLTDTQYF. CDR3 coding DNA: TGTGCCTGGAAACAACTCGCGGGCCTACTCACAGATACGCAGTATTTT.

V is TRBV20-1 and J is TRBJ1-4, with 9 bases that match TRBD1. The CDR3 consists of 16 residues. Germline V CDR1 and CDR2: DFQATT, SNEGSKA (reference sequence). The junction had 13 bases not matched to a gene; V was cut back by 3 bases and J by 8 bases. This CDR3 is CSASEQGAGAQEKLFF. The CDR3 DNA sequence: TGCAGTGCTAGTGAACAGGGGGCTGGCGCACAAGAAAAACTGTTTTTT.

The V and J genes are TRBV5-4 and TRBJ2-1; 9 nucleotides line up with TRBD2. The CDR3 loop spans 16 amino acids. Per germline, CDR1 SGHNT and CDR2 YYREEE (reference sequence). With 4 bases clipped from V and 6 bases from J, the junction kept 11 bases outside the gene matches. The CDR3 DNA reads TGTGCCAGCAGCCCTCCCCGGGCTAGCGGGGTCAATGAGCAGTTCTTC. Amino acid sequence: CASSPPRASGVNEQFF. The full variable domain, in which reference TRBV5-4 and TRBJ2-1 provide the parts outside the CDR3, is ETGVTQSPTHLIKTRGQQVTLRCSSQSGHNTVSWYQQALGQGPQFIFQYYREEENGRGNFPPRFSGLQFPNYSSELNVNALELDDSALYLCASSPPRASGVNEQFFGPGTRLTVL.

The CDR3 reads CASSSGQGGEAFF. The CDR3 DNA sequence: TGTGCCAGCAGCTCCGGACAGGGAGGTGAAGCTTTCTTT. The chain has TRBV9 and TRBJ1-1; 8 bases are shared with TRBD1. The junction had 6 bases not matched to a gene; V was cut back by 4 bases and J by 7 bases. The CDR3 covers 13 residues. In germline, CDR1 is SGDLS, CDR2 YYNGEE.

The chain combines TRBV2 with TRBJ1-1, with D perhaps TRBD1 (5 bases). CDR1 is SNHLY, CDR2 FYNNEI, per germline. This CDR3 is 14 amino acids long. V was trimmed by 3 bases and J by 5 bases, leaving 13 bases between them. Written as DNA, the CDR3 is TGTGCCAGCAGTGAGGGAGGGGTGGGTACTGAAGCTTTCTTT. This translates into CASSEGGVGTEAFF. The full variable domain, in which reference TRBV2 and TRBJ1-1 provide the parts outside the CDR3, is EPEVTQTPSHQVTQMGQEVILRCVPISNHLYFYWYRQILGQKVEFLVSFYNNEISEKSEIFDDQFSVERPDGSNFTLKIRSTKLEDSAMYFCASSEGGVGTEAFFGQGTRLTVV.

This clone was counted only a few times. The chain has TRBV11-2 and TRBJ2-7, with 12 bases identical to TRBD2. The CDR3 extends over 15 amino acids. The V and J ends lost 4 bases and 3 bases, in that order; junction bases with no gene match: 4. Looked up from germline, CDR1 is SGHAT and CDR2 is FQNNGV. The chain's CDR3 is CASSSTSGGNYEQYF. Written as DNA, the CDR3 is TGTGCCAGCAGCTCGACTAGCGGGGGAAACTACGAGCAGTACTTC.

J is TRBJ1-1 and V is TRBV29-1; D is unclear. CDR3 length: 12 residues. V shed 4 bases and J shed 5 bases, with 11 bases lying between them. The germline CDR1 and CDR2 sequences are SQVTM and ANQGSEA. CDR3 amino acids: CSVVTGRTEAFF. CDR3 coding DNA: TGCAGCGTTGTGACGGGGAGAACTGAAGCTTTCTTT.

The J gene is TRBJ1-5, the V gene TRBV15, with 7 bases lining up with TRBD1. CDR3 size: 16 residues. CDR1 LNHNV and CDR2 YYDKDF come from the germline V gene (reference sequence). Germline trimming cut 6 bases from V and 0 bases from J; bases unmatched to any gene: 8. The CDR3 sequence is CATRGTASYSNQPQHF. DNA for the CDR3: TGTGCCACCAGGGGGACAGCATCCTATAGCAATCAGCCCCAGCATTTT.

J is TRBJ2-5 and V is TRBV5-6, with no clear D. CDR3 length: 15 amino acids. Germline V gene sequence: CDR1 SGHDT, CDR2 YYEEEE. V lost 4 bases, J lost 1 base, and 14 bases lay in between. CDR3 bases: TGTGCCAGCAGCAGCCTCATCAACCCCCAAGAGACCCAGTACTTC. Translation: CASSSLINPQETQYF. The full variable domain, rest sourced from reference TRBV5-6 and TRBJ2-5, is DAGVTQSPTHLIKTRGQQVTLRCSPKSGHDTVSWYQQALGQGPQFIFQYYEEEERQRGNFPDRFSGHQFPNYSSELNVNALLLGDSALYLCASSSLINPQETQYFGPGTRLLVL.

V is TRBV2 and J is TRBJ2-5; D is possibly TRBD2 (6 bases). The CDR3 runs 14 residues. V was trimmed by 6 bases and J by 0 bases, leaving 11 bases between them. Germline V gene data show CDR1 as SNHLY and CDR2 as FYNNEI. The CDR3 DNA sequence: TGTGCCAGCAGCAGGGACTTGTACCAAGAGACCCAGTACTTC. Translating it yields CASSRDLYQETQYF.